This note documents a single T cell receptor beta chain sequence. Its antigen remains unknown. TCRdb's table, derived via immunoSEQ multiplex PCR, lists solely in-frame clones and lacks some. Among some 30,000 clones listed, around 87% were seen once. J lost 6 bases, V lost 4 bases, and 11 bases had no gene match. Germline V gene sequence: CDR1 LNHDA, CDR2 SQIVND (reference sequence). The CDR3 runs 15 residues. The data belong to a study of T cells in narcolepsy. Looking at the study overall: Patients with NT1 or NT2 and healthy control donors were enrolled.

General observations from the study: Comparing one patient's CSF and blood CD4+ clonotypes highlighted HCRT- and TRIB2-specific autoreactive clonotypes. Blood of same and different patients, but not healthy controls, reportedly held recurring autoreactive clonotypes. No autoreactive T cell clone sequences appeared in some memory CD4+ repertoires.

Sequenced input: memory (CD45RA-) CD4+ T cells from blood. The TCR sequence derives from a human donor in good health. The chain combines TRBV19 with TRBJ2-7, with TRBD1 identical over 8 bases. CDR3 nucleotide sequence: TGTGCCAGTAGTACCCCACAGGGGGGTCCGGGCGAGCAGTACTTC. Translating it yields CASSTPQGGPGEQYF.